A single sample gave rise to the 4 T cell receptor beta chains below, sequenced in a study of siplizumab effects on memory and regulatory T cells (dated by TCRdb to about 2019). The library was generated by the immunoSEQ multiplex PCR assay. TCRdb provides this immuneACCESS table in a form limited to in-frame rearrangements. Some clones are lacking; in checked studies, under half of them reflect an unresolved V gene, and why the rest are absent is not known. The sample profile shows approximately 97,000 clones; roughly 90% of them were found once. 1.1% of the sample belongs to the ten largest clones. The sequenced sample consisted of CD4+ T cells sorted from blood. All receptors come from a human donor in good health.

The rearrangement links TRBV7-2 to TRBJ2-1, with D perhaps being TRBD1 or TRBD2 (5 bases each). The germline CDR1 and CDR2 sequences are SGHTA and FQGNSA. This CDR3 is built from 15 residues. The V end lost 1 base, the J end lost 8 bases, and 15 bases lay between the germline ends. CDR3: CASSLGWRQGDEQFF. The CDR3 DNA is TGTGCCAGCAGCTTAGGGTGGAGGCAAGGGGATGAGCAGTTCTTC.

This clone has a single count. The chain employs TRBV27 and TRBJ1-1; D is undetermined. Trimming cost V 1 base and J 1 base, with 7 bases left between them. CDR3 length: 14 residues. CDR1 is MNHEY, CDR2 SMNVEV, per germline (reference sequence). The DNA for the CDR3 is TGTGCCAGCAGTTTATTGTGGCCGAACACTGAAGCTTTCTTT. Its protein product is CASSLLWPNTEAFF.

In DNA form, the CDR3 reads TGTGCCAGCAGCCGCTGGGGAGGGAACACTGAAGCTTTCTTT. Translation gives CASSRWGGNTEAFF. The rearrangement links TRBV7-6 to TRBJ1-1; D is undetermined. V was cut by 5 bases and J by 1 base, with 11 bases left in between. The CDR3 is made up of 14 amino acids. Germline V gene data show CDR1 as SGHVS and CDR2 as FNYEAQ.

The rearrangement joins TRBV18 to TRBJ1-1; possible D gene TRBD1, 5 bases. Germline loops: CDR1 KGHSH, CDR2 LQKENI. This CDR3 is built from 13 residues. V was shortened by 1 base and J by 9 bases, with 12 bases between the two germline ends. This CDR3 reads CASSPQGYDKAFF. The CDR3 bases are TGTGCCAGCTCACCACAGGGGTACGACAAAGCTTTCTTT.